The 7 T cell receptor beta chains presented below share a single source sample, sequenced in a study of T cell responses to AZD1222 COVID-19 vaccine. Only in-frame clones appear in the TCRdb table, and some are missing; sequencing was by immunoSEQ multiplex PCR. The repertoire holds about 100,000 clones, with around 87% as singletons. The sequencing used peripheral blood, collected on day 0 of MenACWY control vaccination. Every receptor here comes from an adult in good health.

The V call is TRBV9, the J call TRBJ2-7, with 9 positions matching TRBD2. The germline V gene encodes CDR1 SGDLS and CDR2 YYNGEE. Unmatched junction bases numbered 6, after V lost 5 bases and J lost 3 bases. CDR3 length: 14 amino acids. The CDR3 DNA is TGTGCCAGCAGTGTTAGCGGGGGAATCTACGAGCAGTACTTC. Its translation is CASSVSGGIYEQYF.

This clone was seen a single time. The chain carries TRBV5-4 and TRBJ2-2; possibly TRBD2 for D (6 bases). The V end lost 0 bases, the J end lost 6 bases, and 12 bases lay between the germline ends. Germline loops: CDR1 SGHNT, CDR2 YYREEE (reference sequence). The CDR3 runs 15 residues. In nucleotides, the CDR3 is TGTGCCAGCAGCTTGGCGGGAGCAATGGCCGGGGAGCTGTTTTTT. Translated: CASSLAGAMAGELFF.

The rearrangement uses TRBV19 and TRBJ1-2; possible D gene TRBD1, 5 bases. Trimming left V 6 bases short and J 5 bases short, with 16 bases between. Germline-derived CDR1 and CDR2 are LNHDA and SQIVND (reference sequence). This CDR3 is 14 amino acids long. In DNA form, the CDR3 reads TGTGCCAGTAGAGGAACCGGGACGGCTTATGGCTACACCTTC. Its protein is CASRGTGTAYGYTF.

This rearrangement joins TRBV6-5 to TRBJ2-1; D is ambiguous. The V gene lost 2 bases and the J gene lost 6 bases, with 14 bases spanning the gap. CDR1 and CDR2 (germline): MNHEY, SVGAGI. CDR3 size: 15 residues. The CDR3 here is CASSYQALAGNEQFF. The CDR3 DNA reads TGTGCCAGCAGTTACCAGGCTCTCGCAGGCAATGAGCAGTTCTTC.

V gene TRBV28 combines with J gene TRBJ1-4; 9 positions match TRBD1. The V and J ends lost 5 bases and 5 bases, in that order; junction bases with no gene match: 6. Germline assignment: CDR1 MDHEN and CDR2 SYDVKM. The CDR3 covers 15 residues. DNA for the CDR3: TGTGCCAGCAGTGAAACAGGGGGCGTGAATGAAAAACTGTTTTTT. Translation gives CASSETGGVNEKLFF.

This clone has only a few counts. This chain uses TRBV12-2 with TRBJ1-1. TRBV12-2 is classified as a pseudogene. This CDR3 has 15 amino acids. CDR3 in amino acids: CASPRGGGVNTEAFF. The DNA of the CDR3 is TGTGCAAGCCCCAGGGGTGGGGGGGTGAACACTGAAGCTTTCTTT.

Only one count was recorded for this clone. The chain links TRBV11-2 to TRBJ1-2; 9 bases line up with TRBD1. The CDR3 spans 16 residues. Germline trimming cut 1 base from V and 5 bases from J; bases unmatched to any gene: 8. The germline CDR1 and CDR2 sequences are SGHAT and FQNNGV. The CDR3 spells CASSLGGTGSSYGYTF. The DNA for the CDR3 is TGTGCCAGCAGCTTAGGGGGGACAGGGTCATCTTATGGCTACACCTTC. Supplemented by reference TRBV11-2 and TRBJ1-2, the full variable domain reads EAGVAQSPRYKIIEKRQSVAFWCNPISGHATLYWYQQILGQGPKLLIQFQNNGVVDDSQLPKDRFSAERLKGVDSTLKIQPAKLEDSAVYLCASSLGGTGSSYGYTFGSGTRLTVV.